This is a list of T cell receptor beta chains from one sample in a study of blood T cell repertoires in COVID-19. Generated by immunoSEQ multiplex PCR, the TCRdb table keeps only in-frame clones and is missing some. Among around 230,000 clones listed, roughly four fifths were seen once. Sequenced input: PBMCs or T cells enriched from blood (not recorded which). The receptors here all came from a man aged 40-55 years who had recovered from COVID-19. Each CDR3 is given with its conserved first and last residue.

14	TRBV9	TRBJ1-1	CASSVDEGKTEAFF
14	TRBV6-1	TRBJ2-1	CASSEGGTINEQFF
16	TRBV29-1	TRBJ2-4	CSVGTSEGWTKNIQYF
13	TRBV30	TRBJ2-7	CAWSSGQGIEQYF
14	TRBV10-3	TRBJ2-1	CAIKGEGAGNEQFF
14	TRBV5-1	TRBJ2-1	CASSQTSRNNEQFF
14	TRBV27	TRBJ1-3	CASSSAGQGNTIYF
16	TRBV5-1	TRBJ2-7	CASSLAAGADLYEQYF
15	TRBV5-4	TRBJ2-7	CASSGGLAVAYEQYF
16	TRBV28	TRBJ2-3	CASRAWTGGDTDTQYF
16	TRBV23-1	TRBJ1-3	CASSQPTGFAGNTIYF
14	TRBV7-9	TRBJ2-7	CASSRAGGPFEQYF
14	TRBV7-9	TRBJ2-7	CASSLTGASYEQYF
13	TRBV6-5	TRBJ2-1	CASSRNAGNEQFF
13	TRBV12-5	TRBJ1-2	CASGSTREYGYTF
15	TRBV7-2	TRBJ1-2	CASSRTGTQNYGYTF
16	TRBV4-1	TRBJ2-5	CASSQEKVGGEETQYF
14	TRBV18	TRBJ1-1	CASSSNRVGTEAFF
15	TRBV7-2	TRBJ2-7	CASSLTGGPLWEQYF